These 21 T cell receptor beta chains were all obtained from the same sample, sequenced in a study of blood T cells in healthy people across ages. A second PCR of roughly 6 to 12 cycles used a sample-barcoded 5' primer and a J-beta primer mix. TCRdb called the 5' RACE reads again in MiXCR, with one record for every CDR3 protein. The sample has around 1,000,000 distinct CDR3 sequences, 20% to 25% seen once. These sequences were also reported in another study, on T cells of mothers and their children.

Sequencing was done on a sample of blood. All receptors come from a girl aged 2-10 years in good health.

The V gene is TRBV5-5, the J gene TRBJ2-7; TRBD2 aligns across 12 bases. The V gene's germline CDR1 is SGHKS and CDR2 YYEKEE (reference sequence). The CDR3 has 17 amino acids. V lost 2 bases and J lost 2; bases outside the gene matches: 8. CDR3 amino acids: CASSFPSGGAETYEQYF. The CDR3 DNA reads TGTGCCAGCAGCTTCCCTAGCGGGGGGGCCGAGACCTACGAGCAGTACTTC.

This clonotype was detected a few times. The germline gene is not matched at one end of the junction; a read error may be the cause. The chain has TRBV28 and TRBJ2-7; tentative D call: TRBD2 (5 bases). Germline V CDR1 and CDR2: MDHEN, SYDVKM. The length of the CDR3 is 15 residues. CDR3 bases: TGTGCCAGCGGTTTTCGGTGGGAGATTAGGAACGAGCAGTACTTC. Translated: CASGFRWEIRNEQYF.

This sequence joins TRBV3-1 and TRBJ2-5, with TRBD2 as a possible D gene (6 bases). The J call is doubtful: the DNA matches TRBJ2-7 better. The germline V gene encodes CDR1 LGHDT and CDR2 YNNKEL (reference sequence). CDR3 length: 14 amino acids. CDR3 in DNA: TGTGCCAGCAGCCGCCGACTAGGTACCCACGAGCAGTACTTC. Protein sequence: CASSRRLGTHEQYF.

This clonotype has more than one count but fewer than ten. The chain recombines TRBV2 with TRBJ2-5; TRBD1 matches at 7 bases. CDR1 SNHLY and CDR2 FYNNEI come from the germline V gene. The CDR3 extends over 15 amino acids. With 7 bases clipped from V and 1 base from J, the junction kept 9 bases outside the gene matches. The CDR3: CASTVSGTAQETQYF. The CDR3 region has the DNA TGTGCCAGCACCGTATCCGGGACAGCCCAAGAGACCCAGTACTTC.

V is TRBV20-1 and J is TRBJ1-4; D is unresolved. Germline CDR1 and CDR2: DFQATT and SNEGSKA (reference sequence). Trimming cost V 0 bases and J 8 bases, with 10 bases left between them. The CDR3 length is 13 residues. As DNA, the CDR3 is TGCAGTGCTAGAGATGGCCCTGGAGAAAAACTGTTTTTT. The encoded protein is CSARDGPGEKLFF.

This clonotype has just a few counts. This chain uses TRBV29-1 with TRBJ2-1; no clear D gene. Trimming took 1 base from V and 7 from J, leaving 8 bases between them. Germline V gene lookup returns CDR1 SQVTM and CDR2 ANQGSEA. This CDR3 has 12 residues. The chain's CDR3 is CSVEGLANEQFF. Here the CDR3 DNA reads TGCAGCGTTGAAGGCTTGGCGAATGAGCAGTTCTTC.

J is TRBJ2-5 and V is TRBV6-1; D remains unclear. Germline CDR1 is MNHNS and CDR2 is SASEGT. The CDR3 is made up of 13 amino acids. V lost 7 bases and J 4 bases, leaving 13 bases between the germline ends. The CDR3 coding sequence is TGTGCCAGCAATTCACTCTTGGGAGAGACCCAGTACTTC. It codes for CASNSLLGETQYF.

The rearrangement uses TRBV11-2 and TRBJ1-6; D possibly corresponds to TRBD1 (5 bases). Trimming removed 1 base from V and 2 bases from J, with 15 bases in between. This CDR3 spans 18 amino acids. Per the germline V gene, CDR1 is SGHAT and CDR2 is FQNNGV. CDR3 bases: TGTGCCAGCAGCTTAGCTGGGGCGCGTCTGCCCTATAATTCACCCCTCCACTTT. Translation: CASSLAGARLPYNSPLHF.

Only one count was recorded for this clonotype. The chain recombines TRBV7-2 with TRBJ1-2, with D possibly being TRBD1 (5 bases). Germline loops: CDR1 SGHTA, CDR2 FQGNSA. Trimming left V 3 bases short and J 8 bases short, with 16 bases between. This CDR3 contains 14 residues. CDR3 sequence: CASSLGRREYGYTF. CDR3 bases: TGTGCCAGCAGCTTGGGACGGAGGGAGTACGGCTACACCTTC.

This clonotype was picked up a small number of times. The rearrangement uses TRBV20-1 and TRBJ2-1, with 8 bases aligning to TRBD2. The CDR3 length is 18 residues. The J segment lost 2 bases and the V segment lost 0 bases, leaving 12 bases of the junction unmatched. CDR1 and CDR2 (germline): DFQATT, SNEGSKA (reference sequence). CDR3: CSARDRLHGGLAYNEQFF. The CDR3 coding sequence is TGCAGTGCTAGAGATAGATTACATGGGGGACTAGCCTACAATGAGCAGTTCTTC.

Here the CDR3 reads CASSYPGNNQPQHF. The CDR3 coding sequence is TGTGCCAGCAGTTATCCAGGGAACAATCAGCCCCAGCATTTT. This chain uses TRBV6-6 with TRBJ1-5, with D perhaps TRBD1 (5 bases). The V and J ends lost 3 bases and 3 bases respectively, with 9 bases between them. The CDR3 totals 14 residues. From germline, CDR1 is MNHNY and CDR2 SVGAGI (reference sequence).

V gene TRBV4-1 combines with J gene TRBJ2-4; 9 nucleotides align to TRBD1. This CDR3 is 15 amino acids long. With V trimmed by 5 bases and J by 6 bases, 8 bases remained unmatched. Looked up from germline, CDR1 is MGHRA and CDR2 is YSYEKL. CDR3 in amino acids: CASSTLGTGRNIQYF. The CDR3 nucleotides are TGCGCCAGCAGCACTCTTGGGACAGGGCGAAACATTCAGTACTTC.

This clonotype came up once. The chain recombines TRBV20-1 with TRBJ2-1; 8 bases match TRBD2. From germline, CDR1 is DFQATT and CDR2 SNEGSKA (reference sequence). J was trimmed by 0 bases and V by 0 bases; bases with no gene match: 7. The CDR3 consists of 17 residues. This CDR3 is CSARDGTSGLSYNEQFF. In DNA, the CDR3 is TGCAGTGCTAGAGATGGAACTAGCGGCCTCTCCTACAATGAGCAGTTCTTC.

The gene calls are TRBV5-4 and TRBJ2-4; D not certain. With 5 bases removed from V and 5 bases from J, the gap between germline ends came to 14 bases. There are 14 residues in the CDR3. In germline, CDR1 is SGHNT, CDR2 YYREEE (reference sequence). The CDR3 is CASREMGDQNIQYF. The DNA of the CDR3 is TGTGCCAGCAGAGAAATGGGTGATCAAAACATTCAGTACTTC.

This rearrangement joins TRBV14 to TRBJ2-3; 8 bases agree with TRBD2. The CDR3 totals 16 residues. J gave up 5 bases and V 4 bases, and 11 bases lay outside the gene matches. Germline V CDR1 and CDR2: SGHDN, FVKESK. The CDR3 coding sequence is TGTGCCAGCAGCCCACCGGGACTAGGATTCGGAGATACGCAGTATTTT. It translates to CASSPPGLGFGDTQYF.

The chain uses TRBV29-1 and TRBJ2-5; a weak D match, TRBD2 (6 bases). Germline CDR1 reads SQVTM; CDR2 reads ANQGSEA. This CDR3 is 13 amino acids long. V was clipped by 7 bases and J by 4 bases, with 16 bases between them. The CDR3: CSAGPWGGETQYF. In nucleotides, the CDR3 is TGCAGCGCCGGTCCCTGGGGAGGAGAGACCCAGTACTTC.

The V and J genes are TRBV12-3 or TRBV12-4 and TRBJ1-2; D unresolved. V dropped 9 bases and J dropped 8 bases, with 19 bases sitting between them. This CDR3 contains 13 residues. This CDR3 reads CASLELGREGYTF. DNA for the CDR3: TGTGCCAGTCTTGAACTGGGGAGGGAAGGCTACACCTTC.

V usage is TRBV29-1 and J usage is TRBJ2-1, with TRBD2 identical over 11 bases. Germline CDR1 reads SQVTM; CDR2 reads ANQGSEA. With 4 bases clipped from V and 3 bases from J, the junction kept 8 bases outside the gene matches. CDR3 size: 16 residues. The CDR3 sequence is CSVAPIAGGDYNEQFF. The CDR3 coding sequence is TGCAGCGTTGCCCCGATAGCGGGGGGGGACTACAATGAGCAGTTCTTC.

The V gene is TRBV9, the J gene TRBJ2-3, with TRBD1 matching 10 bases. Germline-derived CDR1 and CDR2 are SGDLS and YYNGEE. J gave up 10 bases and V 2 bases, and 7 bases lay outside the gene matches. This CDR3 has 14 amino acids. The CDR3 region is CASSVGDRGMAQYF. As DNA, the CDR3 is TGTGCCAGCAGCGTTGGGGACAGGGGCATGGCGCAGTATTTT.

This clonotype has ten or more counts. The gene calls are TRBV6-6 and TRBJ2-5; 8 nucleotides align to TRBD1. Germline assignment: CDR1 MNHNY and CDR2 SVGAGI (reference sequence). Trimming cost V 0 bases and J 3 bases; bases outside gene matches: 3. The CDR3 is 15 amino acids. The DNA of the CDR3 is TGTGCCAGCAGTTACTCTACAGGGGGGAAAGAGACCCAGTACTTC. Protein: CASSYSTGGKETQYF.

The J gene is TRBJ2-5, the V gene TRBV20-1; D is uncertain. The CDR3 totals 13 residues. The ends were cut back, 5 bases at V and 0 bases at J, with 10 bases in the middle. Germline V lookup: CDR1 DFQATT, CDR2 SNEGSKA (reference sequence). The CDR3 bases are TGCAGTGCTCCTAACCCGAACCAAGAGACCCAGTACTTC. Protein sequence: CSAPNPNQETQYF.